This T cell receptor beta chain was sequenced for a study of blood T cell repertoires in COVID-19. Study-wide background: Samples came from the United States, Italy and Spain, spanning acute and convalescent COVID-19.

CDR1 SEHNR and CDR2 FQNEAQ come from the germline V gene (reference sequence). V was pared by 5 bases and J by 4 bases, with 7 bases of the junction left unmatched. The CDR3 length is 15 residues. Some clones are missing from TCRdb's copy, which holds only in-frame ones; the method was immunoSEQ multiplex PCR. This sample carries around 57,000 clones, around nine tenths of them seen once, and the ten largest clones take about 3%. The sample consisted of peripheral blood. The receptor was isolated from a human donor in a cohort sampled during active COVID-19. The chain uses TRBV7-9 and TRBJ2-2, with 7 bases identical to TRBD2. The DNA for the CDR3 is TGTGCCAGCAGCGGTCGCTCGGGGGGCACCGGGGAGCTGTTTTTT. Protein product: CASSGRSGGTGELFF.